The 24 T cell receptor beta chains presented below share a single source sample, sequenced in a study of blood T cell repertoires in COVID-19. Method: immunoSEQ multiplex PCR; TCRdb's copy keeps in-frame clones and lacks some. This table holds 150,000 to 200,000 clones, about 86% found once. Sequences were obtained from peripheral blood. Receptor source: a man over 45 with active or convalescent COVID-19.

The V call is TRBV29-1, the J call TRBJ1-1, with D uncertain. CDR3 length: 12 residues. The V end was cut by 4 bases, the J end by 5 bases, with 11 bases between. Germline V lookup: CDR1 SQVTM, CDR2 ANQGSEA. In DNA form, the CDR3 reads TGCAGCGTTGTGGAGGGTGGTACTGAAGCTTTCTTT. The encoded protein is CSVVEGGTEAFF. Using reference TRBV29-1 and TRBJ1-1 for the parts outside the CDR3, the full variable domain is SAVISQKPSRDICQRGTSLTIQCQVDSQVTMMFWYRQQPGQSLTLIATANQGSEATYESGFVIDKFPISRPNLTFSTLTVSNMSPEDSSIYLCSVVEGGTEAFFGQGTRLTVV.

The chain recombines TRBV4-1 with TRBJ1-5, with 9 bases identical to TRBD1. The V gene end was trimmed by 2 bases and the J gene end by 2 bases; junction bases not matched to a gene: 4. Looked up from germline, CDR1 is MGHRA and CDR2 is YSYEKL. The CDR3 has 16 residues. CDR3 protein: CASSQTGGKGNQPQHF. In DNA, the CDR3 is TGCGCCAGCAGCCAAACAGGGGGCAAGGGCAATCAGCCCCAGCATTTT.

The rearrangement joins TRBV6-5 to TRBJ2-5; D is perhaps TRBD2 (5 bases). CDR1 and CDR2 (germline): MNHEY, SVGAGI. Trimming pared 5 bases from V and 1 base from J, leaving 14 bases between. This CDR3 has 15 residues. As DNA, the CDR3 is TGTGCCAGCAGTCCCCGGTCGGGATTCCAAGAGACCCAGTACTTC. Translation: CASSPRSGFQETQYF.

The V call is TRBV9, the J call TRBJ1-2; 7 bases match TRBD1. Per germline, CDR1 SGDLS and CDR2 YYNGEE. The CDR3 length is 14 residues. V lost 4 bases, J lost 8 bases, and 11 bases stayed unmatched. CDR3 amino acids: CASSQRDSSSGYTF. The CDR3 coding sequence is TGTGCCAGCAGCCAACGGGACAGCTCTTCCGGCTACACCTTC.

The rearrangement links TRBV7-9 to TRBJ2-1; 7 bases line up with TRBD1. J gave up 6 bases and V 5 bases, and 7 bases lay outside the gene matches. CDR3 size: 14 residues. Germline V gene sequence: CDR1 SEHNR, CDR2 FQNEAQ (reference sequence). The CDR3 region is CASSTKTGRNEQFF. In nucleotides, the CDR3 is TGTGCCAGCAGCACCAAGACAGGGCGCAATGAGCAGTTCTTC.

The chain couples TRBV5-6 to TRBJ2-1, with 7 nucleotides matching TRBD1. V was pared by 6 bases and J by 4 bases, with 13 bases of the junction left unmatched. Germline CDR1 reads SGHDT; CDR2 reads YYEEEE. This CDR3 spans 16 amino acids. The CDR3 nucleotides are TGTGCCAGCACCTCACCGGCCGGGACAGAGTACAATGAGCAGTTCTTC. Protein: CASTSPAGTEYNEQFF.

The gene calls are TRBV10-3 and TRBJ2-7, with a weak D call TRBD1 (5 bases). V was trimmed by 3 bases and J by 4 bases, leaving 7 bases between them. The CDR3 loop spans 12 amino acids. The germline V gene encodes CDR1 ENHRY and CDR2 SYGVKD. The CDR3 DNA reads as TGTGCCATCAGTGAACAGGATTACGAGCAGTACTTC. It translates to CAISEQDYEQYF.

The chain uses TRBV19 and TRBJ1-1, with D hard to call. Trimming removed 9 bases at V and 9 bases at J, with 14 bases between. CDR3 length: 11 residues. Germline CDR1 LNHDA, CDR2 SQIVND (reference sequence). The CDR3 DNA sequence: TGTGCCAGCGCGGTGACCAACAAAGCTTTCTTT. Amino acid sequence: CASAVTNKAFF.

The CDR3 DNA is TGTGCCAGCAGCTTATGGGGCACTAACACCGGGGAGCTGTTTTTT. This sequence encodes CASSLWGTNTGELFF. J is TRBJ2-2 and V is TRBV7-2; maybe TRBD1 (5 bases). The CDR3 sequence is 15 residues long. Trimming shortened V by 2 bases and J by 2 bases, and 9 bases separated the two germline ends. Per germline, CDR1 SGHTA and CDR2 FQGNSA.

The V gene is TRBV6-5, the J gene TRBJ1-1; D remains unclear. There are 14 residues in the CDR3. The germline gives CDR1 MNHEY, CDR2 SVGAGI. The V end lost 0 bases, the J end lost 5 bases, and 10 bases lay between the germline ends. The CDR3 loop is CASSYSIGGTEAFF. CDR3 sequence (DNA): TGTGCCAGCAGTTACTCGATAGGAGGGACTGAAGCTTTCTTT.

CDR3 sequence (DNA): TGTGCCAGCAGCGTAGGGTTGCGGGACAGGGGTTCACCCCTCCACTTT. Its translation: CASSVGLRDRGSPLHF. The gene calls are TRBV9 and TRBJ1-6; 10 bases map to TRBD1. The CDR3 is 16 residues long. V trimming: 0 bases; J trimming: 9 bases; junction bases outside the gene matches: 6. Germline V gene sequence: CDR1 SGDLS, CDR2 YYNGEE.

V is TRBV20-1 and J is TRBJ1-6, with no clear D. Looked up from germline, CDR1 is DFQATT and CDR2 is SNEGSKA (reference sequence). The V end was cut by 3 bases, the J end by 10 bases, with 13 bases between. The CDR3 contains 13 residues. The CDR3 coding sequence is TGCAGTGCTAGTGAAGCGATTGGATCACCCCTCCACTTT. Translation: CSASEAIGSPLHF.

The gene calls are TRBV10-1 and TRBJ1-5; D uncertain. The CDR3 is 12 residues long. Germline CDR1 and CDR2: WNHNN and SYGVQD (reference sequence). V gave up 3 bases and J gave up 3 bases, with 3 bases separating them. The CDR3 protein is CASSDLNQPQHF. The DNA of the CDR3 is TGCGCCAGCAGTGACCTCAATCAGCCCCAGCATTTT.

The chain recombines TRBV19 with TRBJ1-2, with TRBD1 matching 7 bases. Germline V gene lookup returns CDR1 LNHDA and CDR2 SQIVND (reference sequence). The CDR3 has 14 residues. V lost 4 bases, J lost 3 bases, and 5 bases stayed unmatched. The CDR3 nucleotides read TGTGCCAGTAGTAGACTCACAGGGGACTATGGCTACACCTTC. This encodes CASSRLTGDYGYTF.

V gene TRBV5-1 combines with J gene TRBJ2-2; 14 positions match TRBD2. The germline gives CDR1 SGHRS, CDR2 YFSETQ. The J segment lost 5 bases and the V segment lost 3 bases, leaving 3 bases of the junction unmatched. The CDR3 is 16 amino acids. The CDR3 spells CASSYGTSGGTGELFF. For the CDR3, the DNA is TGCGCCAGCAGCTACGGGACTAGCGGGGGAACCGGGGAGCTGTTTTTT.

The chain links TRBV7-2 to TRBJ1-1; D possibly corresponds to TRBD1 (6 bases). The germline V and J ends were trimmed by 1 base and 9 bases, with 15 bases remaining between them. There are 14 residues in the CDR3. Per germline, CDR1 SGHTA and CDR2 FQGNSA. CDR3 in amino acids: CASSLGPGVDKAFF. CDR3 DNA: TGTGCCAGCAGCTTAGGTCCAGGGGTGGATAAAGCTTTCTTT.

The CDR3 DNA follows: TGTGCCAGCAGCCAAGATTTCGGTCGGGAGACGACGAATGGCTACACCTTC. It yields the protein CASSQDFGRETTNGYTF. The rearrangement uses TRBV4-2 and TRBJ1-2, with D unclear. Germline assignment: CDR1 LGHNA and CDR2 YNFKEQ. The CDR3 is made up of 17 amino acids. Trimming took 0 bases from V and 6 from J, leaving 20 bases between them.

CDR3 loop: CASSPIRAGADTQYF. The CDR3 bases are TGCGCCAGCAGCCCCATTCGCGCCGGGGCAGATACGCAGTATTTT. The V gene is TRBV5-1, the J gene TRBJ2-3; a possible D gene is TRBD2 (5 bases). The CDR3 is made up of 15 amino acids. Germline loops: CDR1 SGHRS, CDR2 YFSETQ. V dropped 4 bases and J dropped 4 bases, with 16 bases sitting between them.

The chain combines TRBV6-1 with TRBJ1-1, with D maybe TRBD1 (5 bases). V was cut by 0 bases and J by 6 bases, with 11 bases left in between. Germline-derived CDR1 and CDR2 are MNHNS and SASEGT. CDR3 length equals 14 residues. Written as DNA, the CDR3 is TGTGCCAGCAGTGAAGCTGGGGGGTTCGCTGAAGCTTTCTTT. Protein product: CASSEAGGFAEAFF.

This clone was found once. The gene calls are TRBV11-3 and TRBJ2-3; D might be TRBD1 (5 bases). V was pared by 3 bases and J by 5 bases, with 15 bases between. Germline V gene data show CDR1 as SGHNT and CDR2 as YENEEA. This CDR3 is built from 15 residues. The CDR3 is CASSLGTFRGDTQYF. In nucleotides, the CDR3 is TGTGCCAGCAGCTTGGGAACCTTTAGGGGAGATACGCAGTATTTT. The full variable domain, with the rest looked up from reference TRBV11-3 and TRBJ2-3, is EAGVVQSPRYKIIEKKQPVAFWCNPISGHNTLYWYLQNLGQGPELLIRYENEEAVDDSQLPKDRFSAERLKGVDSTLKIQPAELGDSAVYLCASSLGTFRGDTQYFGPGTRLTVL.

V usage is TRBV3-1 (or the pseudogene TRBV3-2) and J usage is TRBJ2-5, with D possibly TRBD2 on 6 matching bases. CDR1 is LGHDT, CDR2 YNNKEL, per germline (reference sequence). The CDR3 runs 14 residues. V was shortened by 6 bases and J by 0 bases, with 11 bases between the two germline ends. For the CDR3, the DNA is TGTGCCAGCAGTTCCCGGGAGTACCAAGAGACCCAGTACTTC. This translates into CASSSREYQETQYF.

Here the CDR3 DNA reads TGTGCCAGCAGCCCCGGGACTAGCGGGATCCGGCACCAAGAGACCCAGTACTTC. Amino acids: CASSPGTSGIRHQETQYF. This sequence joins TRBV5-6 and TRBJ2-5, with TRBD2 matching 13 bases. This CDR3 has 18 residues. Trimming removed 4 bases from V and 0 bases from J; junction bases left unmatched: 9. CDR1 is SGHDT, CDR2 YYEEEE, per germline. The complete variable domain, with remaining parts taken from reference TRBV5-6 and TRBJ2-5, reads DAGVTQSPTHLIKTRGQQVTLRCSPKSGHDTVSWYQQALGQGPQFIFQYYEEEERQRGNFPDRFSGHQFPNYSSELNVNALLLGDSALYLCASSPGTSGIRHQETQYFGPGTRLLVL.

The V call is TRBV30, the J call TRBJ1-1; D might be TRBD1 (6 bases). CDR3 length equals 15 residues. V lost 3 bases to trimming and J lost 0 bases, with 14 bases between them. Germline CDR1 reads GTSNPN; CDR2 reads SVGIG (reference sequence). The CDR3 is CAWSAGTPLNTEAFF. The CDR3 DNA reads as TGTGCCTGGAGCGCCGGGACACCACTGAACACTGAAGCTTTCTTT.

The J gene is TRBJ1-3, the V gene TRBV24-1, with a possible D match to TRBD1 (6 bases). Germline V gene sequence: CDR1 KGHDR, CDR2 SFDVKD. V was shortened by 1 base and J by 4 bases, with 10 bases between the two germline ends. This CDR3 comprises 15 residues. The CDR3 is CATSDLQDRGNTIYF. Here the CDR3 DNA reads TGTGCCACCAGTGATTTACAAGACAGGGGAAACACCATATATTTT.